This entry lists 30 T cell receptor beta chains sequenced from one sample in a study of shared T cell receptors in the human thymus. Assay: immunoSEQ multiplex PCR; the TCRdb copy retains only in-frame clones and omits some. The table records under 850,000 clones, roughly 88% of them present only once. The data were also submitted as part of a second study, on human thymus T cells.

Specimen: thymocytes. These receptors were collected from a boy in the first two years of life with a congenital heart defect.

CDR3 sequence reads: CASNTSVGTAYGYTF. The CDR3 DNA follows: TGTGCCAGCAACACCTCCGTGGGGACAGCCTATGGCTACACCTTC. The rearrangement joins TRBV5-6 to TRBJ1-2, with 7 bases fitting TRBD1. This CDR3 comprises 15 residues. Germline V gene lookup returns CDR1 SGHDT and CDR2 YYEEEE. V gave up 6 bases and J gave up 4 bases; unmatched junction bases: 12.

The genes are TRBV29-1 and TRBJ1-1; D not certain. The germline V gene has CDR1 SQVTM and CDR2 ANQGSEA. The CDR3 contains 15 residues. Trimming cost V 3 bases and J 2 bases, with 16 bases left between them. This chain's CDR3 is CSVEGRPRPNTEAFF. The CDR3 coding sequence is TGCAGCGTTGAGGGCAGACCGAGACCTAACACTGAAGCTTTCTTT.

CDR3 DNA sequence: TGTGCCATCAGTGAGTACCCGGGACAGGGTGGAGCGGTCGGTCACGAGCAGTACTTC. Translating gives CAISEYPGQGGAVGHEQYF. The chain has TRBV10-3 and TRBJ2-7; 9 nucleotides align to TRBD1. V gave up 1 base and J gave up 5 bases; unmatched junction bases: 18. Germline values: CDR1 ENHRY, CDR2 SYGVKD. CDR3 length equals 19 residues.

V usage is TRBV15 and J usage is TRBJ2-7, with D perhaps TRBD1 (5 bases). Germline V lookup: CDR1 LNHNV, CDR2 YYDKDF (reference sequence). V dropped 5 bases and J dropped 6 bases, with 17 bases sitting between them. The CDR3 runs 14 residues. CDR3 sequence: CATSGAESPGEQYF. The CDR3 DNA is TGTGCCACCAGCGGGGCGGAGTCTCCGGGCGAGCAGTACTTC.

V gene TRBV7-9 combines with J gene TRBJ2-3, with a weak D call TRBD1 (5 bases). Trimming pared 4 bases from V and 10 bases from J, leaving 9 bases between. Looked up from germline, CDR1 is SEHNR and CDR2 is FQNEAQ (reference sequence). The length of the CDR3 is 11 residues. CDR3 region: CASSWGEAQYF. In DNA, the CDR3 is TGTGCCAGCAGCTGGGGCGAGGCGCAGTATTTT. Using reference TRBV7-9 and TRBJ2-3 for the parts outside the CDR3, the full variable domain is DTGVSQNPRHKITKRGQNVTFRCDPISEHNRLYWYRQTLGQGPEFLTYFQNEAQLEKSRLLSDRFSAERPKGSFSTLEIQRTEQGDSAMYLCASSWGEAQYFGPGTRLTVL.

This chain's CDR3 is CASSLGSADTQYF. The CDR3 DNA sequence: TGTGCCAGCAGCTTAGGAAGCGCAGATACGCAGTATTTT. The rearrangement links TRBV7-6 to TRBJ2-3; D gene unclear. The V end was cut by 1 base, the J end by 4 bases, with 6 bases between. Germline values: CDR1 SGHVS, CDR2 FNYEAQ. The CDR3 has 13 residues.

The rearrangement joins TRBV10-3 to TRBJ1-5; 9 positions agree with TRBD1. The J segment lost 4 bases and the V segment lost 6 bases, leaving 4 bases of the junction unmatched. The germline V gene encodes CDR1 ENHRY and CDR2 SYGVKD. The CDR3 runs 14 residues. CDR3: CAIRGTGQNQPQHF. Here the CDR3 DNA reads TGTGCCATCAGGGGGACAGGGCAAAATCAGCCCCAGCATTTT.

V is TRBV4-3 and J is TRBJ1-2, with D perhaps matching TRBD1 (5 bases). The V gene's germline CDR1 is LGHNA and CDR2 YSLEER. The CDR3 totals 17 residues. The germline V and J ends were trimmed by 4 bases and 4 bases, with 22 bases remaining between them. The CDR3 protein is CASSPYRDSSGTYGYTF. CDR3 DNA sequence: TGCGCCAGCAGCCCGTACCGGGACTCCTCGGGCACCTATGGCTACACCTTC.

This clone showed up just once. This chain links TRBV15 with TRBJ2-1; 7 bases fit TRBD2. Trimming cost V 4 bases and J 8 bases; bases outside gene matches: 5. The CDR3 contains 13 residues. Per the germline V gene, CDR1 is LNHNV and CDR2 is YYDKDF (reference sequence). This chain's CDR3 is CATSKGGVDEQFF. CDR3 DNA sequence: TGTGCCACCAGCAAGGGAGGGGTCGATGAGCAGTTCTTC.

CDR3 residues: CASSEYETGNTEAFF. The CDR3 nucleotides are TGTGCCAGCAGTGAATACGAGACAGGGAACACTGAAGCTTTCTTT. V is TRBV25-1 and J is TRBJ1-1; possible D gene TRBD1, 6 bases. CDR3 length: 15 amino acids. The V end was cut by 0 bases, the J end by 1 base, with 9 bases between. The germline V gene has CDR1 MGHDK and CDR2 SYGVNS.

The V gene is TRBV7-2, the J gene TRBJ1-2, with TRBD1 identical over 8 bases. The CDR3 is 16 amino acids. Germline V gene data show CDR1 as SGHTA and CDR2 as FQGNSA. The V gene end was trimmed by 7 bases and the J gene end by 6 bases; junction bases not matched to a gene: 16. The CDR3 reads CASTQDREVFQDGYTF. In DNA form, the CDR3 reads TGTGCCAGCACCCAGGACAGGGAAGTGTTTCAGGATGGCTACACCTTC.

This sequence joins TRBV5-1 and TRBJ2-3; 7 positions match TRBD2. This CDR3 is 15 amino acids long. Germline-derived CDR1 and CDR2 are SGHRS and YFSETQ. J was trimmed by 5 bases and V by 5 bases; bases with no gene match: 11. The CDR3 coding sequence is TGCGCCAGCAGATCCATAGGACTAGTTGGAGATACGCAGTATTTT. It codes for CASRSIGLVGDTQYF.

V is TRBV6-5 and J is TRBJ2-5; tentative D call: TRBD2 (6 bases). The CDR3 runs 15 residues. Looked up from germline, CDR1 is MNHEY and CDR2 is SVGAGI. V was clipped by 6 bases and J by 3 bases, with 17 bases between them. CDR3 nucleotides: TGTGCCAGCAGCCGACCCCGGGACTCCGAAGAGACCCAGTACTTC. It encodes CASSRPRDSEETQYF.

The chain links TRBV25-1 to TRBJ2-1; TRBD1 aligns across 9 bases. The CDR3 loop spans 13 amino acids. Germline CDR1 is MGHDK and CDR2 is SYGVNS. V dropped 9 bases and J dropped 7; count of bases not matched to a gene: 7. DNA of the CDR3: TGTGCCAGTAAGGGACAGGGAGAGAATGAGCAGTTCTTC. Protein: CASKGQGENEQFF.

This chain uses TRBV4-1 with TRBJ2-7; D gene ambiguous. V dropped 1 base and J dropped 0 bases, with 10 bases sitting between them. In germline, CDR1 is MGHRA, CDR2 YSYEKL. The CDR3 totals 15 residues. The CDR3 loop reads CASSQALPSSYEQYF. The CDR3 DNA sequence: TGCGCCAGCAGCCAAGCCTTACCGAGCTCCTACGAGCAGTACTTC.

The CDR3 coding sequence is TGTGCCAGCAGCCTGAAGGGAGGGGGTGTAAGGGAGCAGTACTTC. Encoded protein: CASSLKGGGVREQYF. The chain recombines TRBV7-6 with TRBJ2-7, with a possible D match to TRBD2 (7 bases). In germline, CDR1 is SGHVS, CDR2 FNYEAQ. V lost 5 bases and J 7 bases, leaving 21 bases between the germline ends. CDR3 length equals 15 residues.

The genes are TRBV20-1 and TRBJ2-7; TRBD1 might be the D (6 bases). The CDR3 is made up of 11 amino acids. The V gene's germline CDR1 is DFQATT and CDR2 SNEGSKA (reference sequence). As DNA, the CDR3 is TGCGGCCTCAAGGGGGCCTACGAGCAGTACTTC. It translates to CGLKGAYEQYF.

This clone was found once. V is TRBV4-2 and J is TRBJ2-1; 9 bases map to TRBD2. The junction had 9 bases not matched to a gene; V was cut back by 3 bases and J by 9 bases. This CDR3 has 15 amino acids. Germline V gene sequence: CDR1 LGHNA, CDR2 YNFKEQ. CDR3 protein: CASSQPGLAGGEQFF. The CDR3, as DNA: TGTGCCAGCAGCCAGCCGGGACTAGCAGGCGGTGAGCAGTTCTTC.

DNA of the CDR3: TGTGCCAGCAGCCCCCCTTTGCTAGCGACCGGCTCTAATGAGCAGTTCTTC. Translated, it gives CASSPPLLATGSNEQFF. The J gene is TRBJ2-1, the V gene TRBV14; D possibly corresponds to TRBD2 (6 bases). The CDR3 spans 17 residues. V lost 4 bases and J 7 bases, leaving 23 bases between the germline ends. Looked up from germline, CDR1 is SGHDN and CDR2 is FVKESK.

The chain links TRBV20-1 to TRBJ2-4; D remains unclear. Trimming removed 3 bases from V and 7 bases from J, with 4 bases in between. The germline V gene encodes CDR1 DFQATT and CDR2 SNEGSKA (reference sequence). CDR3 length: 10 amino acids. Here the CDR3 DNA reads TGCAGTGCTAGTCCGAACATTCAGTACTTC. Its translation is CSASPNIQYF.

The V and J genes are TRBV7-3 and TRBJ2-5; 10 positions agree with TRBD2. The CDR3 spans 15 residues. Germline loops: CDR1 SGHTA, CDR2 FQGTGA. After removal of 5 bases from V and 5 bases from J, the junction contained 8 bases not matched to a gene. Here the CDR3 DNA reads TGTGCCAGCAGCCCAGAGCGGGAGGGTAGGGAGACCCAGTACTTC. It codes for CASSPEREGRETQYF. Full variable domain (remainder filled in from reference TRBV7-3 and TRBJ2-5): GAGVSQTPSNKVTEKGKYVELRCDPISGHTALYWYRQSLGQGPEFLIYFQGTGAADDSGLPNDRFFAVRPEGSVSTLKIQRTERGDSAVYLCASSPEREGRETQYFGPGTRLLVL.

The chain links TRBV6-1 to TRBJ2-7, with D unclear. From germline, CDR1 is MNHNS and CDR2 SASEGT. Trimming removed 2 bases at V and 4 bases at J, with 15 bases between. This CDR3 is built from 15 residues. The CDR3 DNA sequence: TGTGCCAGCAGTGAACGCGTCAGGTCTTTTTACGAGCAGTACTTC. It encodes CASSERVRSFYEQYF.

Concerning this clone itself: Here the CDR3 omits its conserved ending phenylalanine or tryptophan, so a read error is the likely source. The DNA is left out, because the CDR3 cannot be placed on it with certainty; the CDR3 is given as TCRdb lists it. This chain connects TRBV6-1 to TRBJ1-1; the tabulated D call, TRBD1, remains unverified against the DNA. With termini counted, the CDR3 has 10 amino acids. CDR1 and CDR2 (germline): MNHNS, SASEGT. CDR3 sequence: CASRDRESLL.

This chain joins TRBV19 and TRBJ1-1; 7 positions agree with TRBD1. V was clipped by 7 bases and J by 6 bases; unmatched bases: 8. The CDR3 sequence is 13 residues long. CDR1 is LNHDA, CDR2 SQIVND, per germline (reference sequence). DNA of the CDR3: TGTGCCAGTATGAGAGCAGGGGGACCTGAAGCTTTCTTT. This translates into CASMRAGGPEAFF.

This clone was counted a single time. J is TRBJ1-5 and V is TRBV18; D unresolved. The V gene's germline CDR1 is KGHSH and CDR2 LQKENI. Trimming pared 3 bases from V and 4 bases from J, leaving 16 bases between. CDR3 length equals 16 residues. CDR3 in DNA: TGTGCCAGCTCACCCGTTCGGGGAGTAGGTAATCAGCCCCAGCATTTT. This sequence encodes CASSPVRGVGNQPQHF.

This rearrangement joins TRBV7-8 to TRBJ2-7, with D possibly matching TRBD1 (6 bases). CDR3 size: 14 residues. Germline loops: CDR1 SGHVS, CDR2 FQNEAQ. V lost 5 bases to trimming and J lost 6 bases, with 17 bases between them. The CDR3 protein is CASSPYLGAGEQYF. The CDR3 nucleotides are TGTGCCAGCAGCCCATACCTGGGGGCTGGCGAGCAGTACTTC.

The chain links TRBV12-5 to TRBJ2-7; 10 bases agree with TRBD2. Germline CDR1 is LGHNT and CDR2 is FRNRAP. V gave up 2 bases and J gave up 5 bases; unmatched junction bases: 3. This CDR3 is built from 14 residues. CDR3 protein: CASGLKTSGDEQYF. Here the CDR3 DNA reads TGTGCTAGTGGTTTGAAAACTAGCGGGGACGAGCAGTACTTC.

This rearrangement joins TRBV7-9 to TRBJ2-1; no clear D gene. Germline assignment: CDR1 SEHNR and CDR2 FQNEAQ (reference sequence). Trimming cost V 0 bases and J 10 bases, with 7 bases left between them. There are 12 residues in the CDR3. CDR3 nucleotides: TGTGCCAGCAGCTTAGCCCGACACGAGCAGTTCTTC. Translated, it gives CASSLARHEQFF.

The chain has TRBV4-2 and TRBJ2-5, with 8 bases that match TRBD2. CDR1 LGHNA and CDR2 YNFKEQ come from the germline V gene. The CDR3 runs 13 residues. Unmatched junction bases numbered 9, after V lost 4 bases and J lost 11 bases. In nucleotides, the CDR3 is TGTGCCAGCAGCCCCTCCCTAGCGGGTGAGCAGTACTTC. Translated: CASSPSLAGEQYF.

The rearrangement uses TRBV15 and TRBJ2-7; 10 nucleotides align to TRBD1. This CDR3 contains 18 residues. Unmatched junction bases numbered 15, after V lost 0 bases and J lost 7 bases. Germline V gene data show CDR1 as LNHNV and CDR2 as YYDKDF (reference sequence). As DNA, the CDR3 is TGTGCCACCAGCAGAGAAGGGACAGGGGAGACCCCTACGAGAGAGCAGTACTTC. Translation gives CATSREGTGETPTREQYF.